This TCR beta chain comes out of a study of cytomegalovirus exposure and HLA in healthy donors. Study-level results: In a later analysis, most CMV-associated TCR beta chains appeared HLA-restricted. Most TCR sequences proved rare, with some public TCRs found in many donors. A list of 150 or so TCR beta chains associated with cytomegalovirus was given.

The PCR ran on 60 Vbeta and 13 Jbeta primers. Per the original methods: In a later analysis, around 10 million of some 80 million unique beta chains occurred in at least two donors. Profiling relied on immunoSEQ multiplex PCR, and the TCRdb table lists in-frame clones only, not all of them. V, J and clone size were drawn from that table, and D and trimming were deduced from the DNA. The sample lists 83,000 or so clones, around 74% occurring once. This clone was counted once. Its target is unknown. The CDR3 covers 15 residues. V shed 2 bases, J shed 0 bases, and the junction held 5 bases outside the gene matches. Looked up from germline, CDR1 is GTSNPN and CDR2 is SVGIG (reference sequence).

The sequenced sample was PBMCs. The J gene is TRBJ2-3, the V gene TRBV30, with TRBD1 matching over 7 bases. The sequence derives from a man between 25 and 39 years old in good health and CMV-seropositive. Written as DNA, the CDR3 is TGTGCCTGGAGTACTGGGACAGCTAGCACAGATACGCAGTATTTT. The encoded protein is CAWSTGTASTDTQYF.